The entry below gives a single TCR beta chain sequence along with its context. Its antigen is currently unknown. The conserved phenylalanine or tryptophan is not found at the CDR3 terminus, so this likely reflects a read error. The sample belongs to a study of regulatory T cells in long-lasting Graves disease. Regarding time point: persistent/refractory GD, antithyroid drugs over 5 years with positive TRAb. From PBMCs, RNA was extracted and then used to make the TCR library. Study-wide results and caveats: Persistent Graves' patients had lower TCR diversity than newly diagnosed ones. Few sampled subjects may have lowered accuracy.

The junction had 8 bases not matched to a gene; V was cut back by 9 bases and J by 4 bases. The CDR3 runs to 13 residues. Germline V CDR1 and CDR2: MDHEN, SYDVKM. Building of the TCR beta libraries involved iRepertoire HTBI primers and Arm-PCR of CDR3 regions. TCRdb fed the multiplex PCR reads into MiXCR, producing one record per CDR3 protein. The data hold 350,000 to 450,000 distinct CDR3 sequences, with roughly 23% observed a single time. The chain employs TRBV28 and TRBJ2-7; 8 bases fit TRBD2. The sequencing here drew on peripheral blood mononuclear cells (PBMCs), taken when the disease was refractory, from a patient treated with antithyroid drugs. The sequence derives from a female donor with Graves disease. The CDR3 sequence is CASNGGGIYEQYL. The CDR3 DNA follows: TGTGCCAGTAACGGCGGGGGGATTTACGAGCAGTACCTC.